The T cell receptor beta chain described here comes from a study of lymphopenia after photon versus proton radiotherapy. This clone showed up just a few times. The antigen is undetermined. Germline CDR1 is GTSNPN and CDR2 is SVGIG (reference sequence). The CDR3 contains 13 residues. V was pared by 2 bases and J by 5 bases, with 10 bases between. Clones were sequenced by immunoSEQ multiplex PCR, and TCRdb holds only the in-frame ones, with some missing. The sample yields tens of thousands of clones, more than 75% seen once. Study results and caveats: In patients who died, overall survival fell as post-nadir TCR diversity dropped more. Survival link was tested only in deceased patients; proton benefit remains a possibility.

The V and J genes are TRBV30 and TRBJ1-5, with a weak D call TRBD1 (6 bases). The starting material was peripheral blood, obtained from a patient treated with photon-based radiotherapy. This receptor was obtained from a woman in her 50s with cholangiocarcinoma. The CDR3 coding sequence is TGTGCCTGGAGTTACAGGGAGGATCAGCCCCAGCATTTT. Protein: CAWSYREDQPQHF.